This T cell receptor beta chain was identified during a study of cytomegalovirus exposure and HLA in healthy donors. A note on this clone: Its specificity is not known.

Study-wide points: Presence/absence analyses supposed approximately even sequencing depth among donors. Some 16,000 TCR beta sequences were associated with HLA alleles at 0.05 false discovery rate in a later analysis. About 87% or about 30% of the time was how often most TCR beta V segments were productive, according to an earlier analysis. TCR beta V- and J-gene trimming was later associated with a missense DCLRE1C variant.

V shed 8 bases and J shed 5 bases, with 21 bases lying between them. The V gene's germline CDR1 is LNHNV and CDR2 YYDKDF (reference sequence). The CDR3 runs to 15 residues. The PCR used 60 Vbeta and 13 Jbeta primers. TCRdb's table, derived via immunoSEQ multiplex PCR, lists solely in-frame clones and lacks some. This table holds approximately 170,000 clones, approximately 81% found once. The chain has TRBV15 and TRBJ1-2; possibly TRBD1 for D (6 bases). Sequencing input: PBMCs. The TCR comes from a man aged 45-65 years in good health and CMV-seropositive. The CDR3, as DNA: TGTGCCACCTACCACCCGACAGGTGACTTGTATGGCTACACCTTC. The encoded protein is CATYHPTGDLYGYTF.